This T cell receptor beta chain was captured by sequencing in a study of T-cell reconstitution after alpha-beta-depleted transplantation in children (dated by TCRdb to the mid-2010s). With respect to the entire study: Using TCR repertoire profiling, the study quantitatively followed how T-cell immune reconstitution unfolded in children after TCRalphabeta/CD19-depleted allogeneic hematopoietic cell transplantation.

The CDR3, cysteine through phenylalanine, is 13 amino acids long. CDR3 DNA only is kept here, 39 bases in frame from base 1. V and J lose 7 bases and 3 bases, and a span of 11 bases separates them. From a lookup of the germline V gene, CDR1 and CDR2 are SGHRS and YFSETQ. Libraries were made using PCR. Reads for this sample came from an Illumina HiSeq 2500. TCR library preparation used molecular barcoding, with unique molecular identifiers applied to normalize quantification of the TCRbeta repertoire. TCRdb trimmed public reads at Q25 via fastp, called clones via MiXCR and kept in-frame beta chains. For every CDR3 protein sequence, its rows merge into one entry that carries the most common genes and DNA. The sample profile shows 100,000 to 120,000 distinct CDR3 sequences; about a tenth of them were found once. The ten largest clones capture roughly 8% of the sample. In this sample, this clonotype turned up many times. Its cognate antigen has yet to be identified. Per-nucleotide qualities are absent, and no much larger clonotype sits a single base away.

The clonotype was recovered from a human donor who donated a stem cell graft to a child with acute lymphoblastic leukemia. The input for sequencing was PBMCs from the stem cell graft donor, taken from the stem cell graft. Recombination joined TRBV5-1 with TRBJ2-1; a tentative D match to TRBD1 spans 5 bases. The CDR3 protein sequence reads: CASRQGNYNEQFF. The sequenced DNA: TGCGCCAGCCGCCAGGGCAACTACAATGAGCAGTTCTTC.